This note documents a single T cell receptor (beta chain) sequence. Antigen: not known. This same CDR3 is encoded by further DNA sequences in the sample. The data originate from a study of shared clonotypes between healthy human individuals. Study in general: Aged between 18 and 49, the donors were a couple of women and a few men.

The repertoire was sequenced with immunoSEQ multiplex PCR; TCRdb's copy has only in-frame clones and lacks some. The sample lists some 1.5 million clones, around 98% occurring once. The length of the CDR3 is 14 residues. V was shortened by 6 bases and J by 2 bases, with 14 bases between the two germline ends. CDR1 is MNHEY, CDR2 SMNVEV, per germline (reference sequence). Study observations and caveats: Naive CD4 clonotype sharing across four donors was approximately 5.2%. Having only a few donors restricted how much genetic and exposure-history diversity was captured. Naive subsets, compared against memory subsets, generally had larger estimated richness values.

The chain employs TRBV27 and TRBJ2-7, with D perhaps assigned TRBD1 or TRBD2 (5 bases each). Sequencing input: naive CD4+ T cells sorted from blood. Subset reported: CD45RA+ positively selected. The receptor was isolated from a man aged 25-45 years in good health. This chain's CDR3 is CASRTGTGTYEQYF. For the CDR3, the DNA is TGTGCCAGCAGGACCGGGACGGGCACCTACGAGCAGTACTTC.